Below are 23 T cell receptor beta chains sequenced from a single sample in a study of T cells in Graves' hyperthyroidism and ophthalmopathy. Template material for amplifying TCR beta CDR3 regions consisted of RNA transcripts. Initially, a first-round RT-PCR of the TCR CDR3 employed the HTBI primer set. Via MiXCR, TCRdb re-called the multiplex PCR reads, giving one row per CDR3 protein. The sample includes a few hundred thousand distinct CDR3 sequences, just under 15% seen only once; the top ten take approximately 32%. The sequencing input was blood. These receptors all come from a woman aged 25 to 39 with Graves' hyperthyroidism.

This clonotype came up many times. The chain links TRBV6-2 or TRBV6-3 to TRBJ2-5; a possible D gene is TRBD2 (5 bases). Germline assignment: CDR1 MNHEY and CDR2 SVGEGT. Trimming cost V 4 bases and J 5 bases, with 20 bases left between them. The CDR3 contains 16 residues. The CDR3 sequence: CASSSPATRSGETQYF. CDR3 DNA: TGTGCCAGCAGTTCACCCGCCACGAGATCGGGGGAGACCCAGTACTTC.

About this clonotype: A much larger clone lies a single base off, so this may be a read error. The chain has TRBV11-2 and TRBJ2-1; D ambiguous. Trimming left V 6 bases short and J 2 bases short, with 14 bases between. This CDR3 contains 15 residues. CDR1 is SGHAT, CDR2 FQNNGV, per germline. In nucleotides, the CDR3 is TGTGCCAGCAGTGAATCCCCGTCTCCCTACAATGAGCAGTTCTTC. Encoded protein: CASSESPSPYNEQFF.

This clonotype has only a few counts. The CDR3 here is CAWRGQNEAEQYF. The CDR3 DNA reads as TGTGCCTGGAGGGGTCAGAACGAAGCCGAGCAGTACTTC. The V call is TRBV30, the J call TRBJ2-7; D unclear. In germline, CDR1 is GTSNPN, CDR2 SVGIG (reference sequence). V lost 3 bases, J lost 6 bases, and 15 bases lay in between. The length of the CDR3 is 13 residues.

This clonotype was seen ten or more times. V gene TRBV5-5 combines with J gene TRBJ2-7; the D gene is possibly TRBD1 (5 bases). The CDR3 spans 14 residues. Germline V gene sequence: CDR1 SGHKS, CDR2 YYEKEE (reference sequence). V was pared by 4 bases and J by 2 bases, with 13 bases between. CDR3 nucleotide sequence: TGTGCCAGCAGCGCGGCCAGACAGACCTACGAGCAGTACTTC. Protein product: CASSAARQTYEQYF.

This clonotype has at least ten counts. V usage is TRBV3-1 and J usage is TRBJ1-1, with TRBD1 matching over 7 bases. The V gene's germline CDR1 is LGHDT and CDR2 YNNKEL (reference sequence). Unmatched junction bases numbered 2, after V lost 1 base and J lost 6 bases. The CDR3 has 13 amino acids. CDR3 nucleotides: TGTGCCAGCAGCCAAGCAGGGGGGGCTGAAGCTTTCTTT. The encoded protein is CASSQAGGAEAFF.

Only a few counts were recorded for this clonotype. CDR3 sequence: CASSLVTGDPPNTEAFF. Here the CDR3 DNA reads TGTGCCAGCAGCTTAGTTACAGGGGACCCCCCGAACACTGAAGCTTTCTTT. The chain has TRBV7-9 and TRBJ1-1; 7 nucleotides line up with TRBD1. Germline lookup yields CDR1 SEHNR and CDR2 FQNEAQ (reference sequence). The V segment lost 1 base and the J segment 1 base; nucleotides outside the gene matches: 9. The CDR3 has 17 amino acids.

This clonotype occurred many times. V gene TRBV28 combines with J gene TRBJ2-4, with TRBD1 as a possible D gene (6 bases). The CDR3 is made up of 15 amino acids. Trimming left V 6 bases short and J 0 bases short, with 12 bases between. CDR1 and CDR2 from the germline V gene are MDHEN and SYDVKM. CDR3 region: CASSGQSKAKNIQYF. The CDR3 region has the DNA TGTGCCAGCAGCGGACAGTCCAAAGCCAAAAACATTCAGTACTTC.

This clonotype was counted ten times or more. The rearrangement joins TRBV12-3 or TRBV12-4 to TRBJ2-7; perhaps TRBD1 as D (5 bases). V was pared by 1 base and J by 0 bases, with 10 bases between. This CDR3 is built from 15 residues. This CDR3 is CASSLDSRASYEQYF. The CDR3 bases are TGTGCCAGCAGTTTAGATAGCAGGGCCTCCTACGAGCAGTACTTC.

This clonotype was picked up many times. The rearrangement joins TRBV2 to TRBJ2-7; D uncertain. V shed 4 bases and J shed 6 bases, with 10 bases lying between them. From germline, CDR1 is SNHLY and CDR2 FYNNEI. The CDR3 consists of 12 residues. The CDR3 sequence: CASSGAWSEQYF. For the CDR3, the DNA is TGTGCCAGCAGTGGGGCGTGGTCCGAGCAGTACTTC.

This clonotype appeared many times. The rearrangement uses TRBV28 and TRBJ1-1; D call uncertain. Trimming took 6 bases from V and 4 from J, leaving 6 bases between them. This CDR3 is 11 amino acids long. Per germline, CDR1 MDHEN and CDR2 SYDVKM. The CDR3 protein is CASSLSTEAFF. The CDR3 DNA reads TGTGCCAGCAGCCTTTCCACTGAAGCTTTCTTT.

The chain combines TRBV20-1 with TRBJ2-1; 10 bases fit TRBD2. V trimming: 6 bases; J trimming: 4 bases; junction bases outside the gene matches: 12. Germline assignment: CDR1 DFQATT and CDR2 SNEGSKA (reference sequence). The CDR3 totals 16 residues. For the CDR3, the DNA is TGCAGTGCCCTAAAGGTAGCGGGAGGTCTGTACAATGAGCAGTTCTTC. Translation gives CSALKVAGGLYNEQFF.

This clonotype was counted at least ten times. The chain joins TRBV24-1 to TRBJ2-5, with 10 bases that match TRBD2. The V and J ends lost 5 bases and 4 bases, in that order; junction bases with no gene match: 6. The CDR3 totals 15 residues. Germline values: CDR1 KGHDR, CDR2 SFDVKD. The CDR3 sequence: CATSASSGSGETQYF. CDR3 in DNA: TGTGCCACCAGTGCTTCTAGCGGGAGCGGAGAGACCCAGTACTTC.

This clonotype has ten or more counts. The chain recombines TRBV7-9 with TRBJ1-1, with TRBD1 as a possible D gene (5 bases). The CDR3 has 14 amino acids. Germline-derived CDR1 and CDR2 are SEHNR and FQNEAQ (reference sequence). V dropped 4 bases and J dropped 2 bases, with 11 bases sitting between them. CDR3 DNA sequence: TGTGCCAGCAGCTCCCCTGGGGCTAACACTGAAGCTTTCTTT. It codes for CASSSPGANTEAFF.

The chain uses TRBV10-2 and TRBJ1-2; 7 bases align to TRBD1. This CDR3 comprises 16 residues. The V gene's germline CDR1 is WSHSY and CDR2 SAAADI. V was pared by 4 bases and J by 6 bases, with 14 bases of the junction left unmatched. CDR3 nucleotides: TGCGCCAGCAGTGGGTCGATCCCCGGGACAGTCAATGGCTACACCTTC. Protein product: CASSGSIPGTVNGYTF.

This clonotype was seen repeatedly, ten times or more. This chain links TRBV20-1 with TRBJ1-5, with TRBD1 matching over 7 bases. Unmatched junction bases numbered 8, after V lost 6 bases and J lost 0 bases. Germline assignment: CDR1 DFQATT and CDR2 SNEGSKA (reference sequence). The CDR3 covers 15 residues. The CDR3 bases are TGCAGTGCCCGATCGGACAGGAGTAGCAATCAGCCCCAGCATTTT. Translating gives CSARSDRSSNQPQHF.

This clonotype was counted only a few times. V usage is TRBV15 and J usage is TRBJ1-2; 11 bases fit TRBD1. This CDR3 has 15 residues. J was trimmed by 3 bases and V by 4 bases; bases with no gene match: 4. Germline values: CDR1 LNHNV, CDR2 YYDKDF (reference sequence). The CDR3 bases are TGTGCCACCAGCAAGGGGACAGGGGGACACTATGGCTACACCTTC. Protein sequence: CATSKGTGGHYGYTF. Combining the CDR3 with reference TRBV15 and TRBJ1-2 gives the whole variable domain DAMVIQNPRYQVTQFGKPVTLSCSQTLNHNVMYWYQQKSSQAPKLLFHYYDKDFNNEADTPDNFQSRRPNTSFCFLDIRSPGLGDTAMYLCATSKGTGGHYGYTFGSGTRLTVV.

For this clonotype: A single base separates this from a much larger clone, so it may be a read error. V gene TRBV12-3 or TRBV12-4 combines with J gene TRBJ2-5; unclear D gene. This CDR3 is 12 amino acids long. The CDR3 sequence: CASSFTEEIQYF. In nucleotides, the CDR3 is TGTGCCAGCAGTTTCACGGAAGAGATCCAGTACTTC.

V and J are TRBV20-1 and TRBJ2-1; 14 bases align to TRBD2. This CDR3 spans 21 amino acids. CDR1 DFQATT and CDR2 SNEGSKA come from the germline V gene (reference sequence). J lost 4 bases, V lost 2 bases, and 19 bases had no gene match. CDR3 residues: CSARPGAGTSGSLRGYNEQFF. In DNA, the CDR3 is TGCAGTGCTAGACCAGGGGCCGGGACTAGCGGGAGTCTACGCGGTTACAATGAGCAGTTCTTC.

The J gene is TRBJ2-1, the V gene TRBV30; no reliable D call. The CDR3 covers 14 residues. V was shortened by 2 bases and J by 5 bases, with 13 bases between the two germline ends. CDR1 and CDR2 from the germline V gene are GTSNPN and SVGIG (reference sequence). The DNA for the CDR3 is TGTGCCTGGAGTACGCGACGGATTAACAATGAGCAGTTCTTC. Protein: CAWSTRRINNEQFF.

This clonotype was detected ten times or more. The CDR3 is CASSPVQSGVYGYTF. In DNA, the CDR3 is TGTGCCAGCTCACCGGTACAGTCCGGGGTCTATGGCTACACCTTC. The chain couples TRBV18 to TRBJ1-2; D gene uncertain. CDR1 is KGHSH, CDR2 LQKENI, per germline. The CDR3 is 15 residues long. V was cut by 3 bases and J by 4 bases, with 15 bases left in between. The full variable domain, completed using reference TRBV18 and TRBJ1-2, is NAGVMQNPRHLVRRRGQEARLRCSPMKGHSHVYWYRQLPEEGLKFMVYLQKENIIDESGMPKERFSAEFPKEGPSILRIQQVVRGDSAAYFCASSPVQSGVYGYTFGSGTRLTVV.

This clonotype has just a few counts. The V gene is TRBV12-3 or TRBV12-4, the J gene TRBJ1-2; D is perhaps TRBD1 (5 bases). The CDR3 consists of 14 residues. V dropped 5 bases and J dropped 7 bases, with 17 bases sitting between them. CDR3 DNA: TGTGCCAGCAGTCCCCCGTCGGGGCGAGGTGGCTACACCTTC. Translating it yields CASSPPSGRGGYTF.

In its sample, this clonotype was seen a few times. V and J are TRBV5-1 and TRBJ2-7; 11 bases match TRBD2. This CDR3 spans 16 amino acids. Germline lookup yields CDR1 SGHRS and CDR2 YFSETQ. V lost 4 bases, J lost 2 bases, and 8 bases stayed unmatched. CDR3 nucleotides: TGCGCCAGCAGCCCCCGCGGGACTAGCGGTGCCTACGAGCAGTACTTC. Translated: CASSPRGTSGAYEQYF. The variable domain in full, completed from reference TRBV5-1 and TRBJ2-7, reads KAGVTQTPRYLIKTRGQQVTLSCSPISGHRSVSWYQQTPGQGLQFLFEYFSETQRNKGNFPGRFSGRQFSNSRSEMNVSTLELGDSALYLCASSPRGTSGAYEQYFGPGTRLTVT.

Many counts were recorded for this clonotype. The chain has TRBV12-3 or TRBV12-4 and TRBJ2-1, with 7 bases identical to TRBD2. J lost 3 bases, V lost 8 bases, and 4 bases had no gene match. The CDR3 runs to 13 residues. The CDR3 here is CASGRAYYNEQFF. CDR3 nucleotides: TGTGCCAGCGGGAGGGCCTACTACAATGAGCAGTTCTTC.